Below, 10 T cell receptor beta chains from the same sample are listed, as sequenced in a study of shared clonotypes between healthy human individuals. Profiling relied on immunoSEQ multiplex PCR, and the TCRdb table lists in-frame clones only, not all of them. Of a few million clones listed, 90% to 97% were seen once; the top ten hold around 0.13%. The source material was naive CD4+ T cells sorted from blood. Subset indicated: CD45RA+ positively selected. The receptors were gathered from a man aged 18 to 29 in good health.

CDR3 loop: CASSLASAIRDTQYF. Written as DNA, the CDR3 is TGTGCCAGCAGCTTAGCGTCAGCGATTAGAGATACGCAGTATTTT. The J gene is TRBJ2-3, the V gene TRBV7-9; D gene ambiguous. From germline, CDR1 is SEHNR and CDR2 FQNEAQ (reference sequence). This CDR3 contains 15 residues. Trimming stripped 0 bases from V and 5 bases from J, with 12 bases between.

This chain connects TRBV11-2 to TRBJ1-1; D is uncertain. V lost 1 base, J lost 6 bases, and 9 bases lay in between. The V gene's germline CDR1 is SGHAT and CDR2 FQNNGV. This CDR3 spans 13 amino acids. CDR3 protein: CASSLVRRAEAFF. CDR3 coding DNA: TGTGCCAGCAGCTTAGTCCGGCGGGCTGAAGCTTTCTTT.

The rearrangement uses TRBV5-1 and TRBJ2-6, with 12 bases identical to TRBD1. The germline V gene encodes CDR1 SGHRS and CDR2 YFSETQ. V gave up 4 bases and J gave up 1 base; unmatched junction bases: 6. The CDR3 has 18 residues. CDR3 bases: TGCGCCAGCAGCACGGGACAGGGGGCTGGATCTGGGGCCAACGTCCTGACTTTC. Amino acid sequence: CASSTGQGAGSGANVLTF.

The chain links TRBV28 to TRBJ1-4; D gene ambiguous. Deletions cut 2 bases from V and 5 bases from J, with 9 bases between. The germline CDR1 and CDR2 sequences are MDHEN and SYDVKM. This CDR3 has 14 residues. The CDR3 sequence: CASSLDGRNEKLFF. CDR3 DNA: TGTGCCAGCAGTTTAGATGGGAGGAATGAAAAACTGTTTTTT.

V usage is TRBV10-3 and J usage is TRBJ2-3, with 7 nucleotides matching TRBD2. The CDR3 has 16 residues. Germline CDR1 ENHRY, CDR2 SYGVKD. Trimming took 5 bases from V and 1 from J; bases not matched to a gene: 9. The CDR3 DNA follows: TGTGCCATCAGTCTAGGAGAGGCGGGGGGCACAGATACGCAGTATTTT. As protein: CAISLGEAGGTDTQYF.

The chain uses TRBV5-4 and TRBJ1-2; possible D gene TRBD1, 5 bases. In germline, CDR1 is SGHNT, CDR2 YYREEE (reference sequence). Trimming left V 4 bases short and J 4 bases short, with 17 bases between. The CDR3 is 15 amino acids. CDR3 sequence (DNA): TGTGCCAGCAGCGGGGGTTTAGGTATCCTCTATGGCTACACCTTC. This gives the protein CASSGGLGILYGYTF.

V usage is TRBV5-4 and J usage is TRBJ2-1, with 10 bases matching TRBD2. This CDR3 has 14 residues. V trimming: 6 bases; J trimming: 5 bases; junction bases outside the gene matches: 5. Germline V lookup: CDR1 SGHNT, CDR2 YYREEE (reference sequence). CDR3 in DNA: TGTGCCAGCACGTTCGGACTAGCGGACAATGAGCAGTTCTTC. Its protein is CASTFGLADNEQFF. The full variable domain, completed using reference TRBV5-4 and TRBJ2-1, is ETGVTQSPTHLIKTRGQQVTLRCSSQSGHNTVSWYQQALGQGPQFIFQYYREEENGRGNFPPRFSGLQFPNYSSELNVNALELDDSALYLCASTFGLADNEQFFGPGTRLTVL.

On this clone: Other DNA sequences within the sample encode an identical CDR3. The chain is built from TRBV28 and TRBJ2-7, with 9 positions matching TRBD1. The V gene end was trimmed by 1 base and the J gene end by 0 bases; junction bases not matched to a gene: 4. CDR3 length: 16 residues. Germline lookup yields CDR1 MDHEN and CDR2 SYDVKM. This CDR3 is CASSLSGTGSSYEQYF. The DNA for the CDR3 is TGTGCCAGCAGTTTATCCGGGACAGGGAGCTCCTACGAGCAGTACTTC.

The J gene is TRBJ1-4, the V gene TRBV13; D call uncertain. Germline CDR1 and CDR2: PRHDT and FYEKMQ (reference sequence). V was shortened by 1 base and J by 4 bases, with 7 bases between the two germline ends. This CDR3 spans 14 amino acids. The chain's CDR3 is CASSLEGVNEKLFF. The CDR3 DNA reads TGTGCCAGCAGCTTAGAGGGTGTTAATGAAAAACTGTTTTTT.

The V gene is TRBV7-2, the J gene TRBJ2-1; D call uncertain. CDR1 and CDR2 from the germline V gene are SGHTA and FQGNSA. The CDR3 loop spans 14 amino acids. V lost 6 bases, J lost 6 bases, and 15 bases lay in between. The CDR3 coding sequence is TGTGCCAGCAGAACACACCTAGGTCCCAATGAGCAGTTCTTC. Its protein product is CASRTHLGPNEQFF.